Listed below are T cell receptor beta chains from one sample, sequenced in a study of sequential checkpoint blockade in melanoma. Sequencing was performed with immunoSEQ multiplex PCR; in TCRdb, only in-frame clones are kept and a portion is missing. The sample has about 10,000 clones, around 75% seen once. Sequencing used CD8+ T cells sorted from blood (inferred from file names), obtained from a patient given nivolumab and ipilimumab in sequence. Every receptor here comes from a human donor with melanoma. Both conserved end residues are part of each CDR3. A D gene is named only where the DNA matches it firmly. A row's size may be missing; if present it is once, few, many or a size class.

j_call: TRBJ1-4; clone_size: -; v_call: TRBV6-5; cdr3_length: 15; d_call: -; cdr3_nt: TGTGCCAGCAGCCCTTCTGGCGGGTTCAATGAAAAACTGTTTTTT; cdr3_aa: CASSPSGGFNEKLFF
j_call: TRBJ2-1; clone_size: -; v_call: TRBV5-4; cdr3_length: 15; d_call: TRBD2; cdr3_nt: TGTGCCAGCAGCTCGGGACTAGCGGTAAGCAATGAGCAGTTCTTC; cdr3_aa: CASSSGLAVSNEQFF
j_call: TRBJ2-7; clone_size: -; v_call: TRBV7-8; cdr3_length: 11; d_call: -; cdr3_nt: TGTGCCAGCAGCAACCAGGGGGAGCAGTACTTC; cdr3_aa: CASSNQGEQYF
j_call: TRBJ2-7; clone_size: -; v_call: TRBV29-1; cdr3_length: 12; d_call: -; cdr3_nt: TGCAGCGTTGAAGACCGGGGGTACGAGCAGTACTTC; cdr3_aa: CSVEDRGYEQYF
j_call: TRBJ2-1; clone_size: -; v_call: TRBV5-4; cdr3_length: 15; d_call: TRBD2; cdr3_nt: TGTGCCAGCAGCTTTGGGACTAGCAGGGTCAATGAGCAGTTCTTC; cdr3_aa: CASSFGTSRVNEQFF
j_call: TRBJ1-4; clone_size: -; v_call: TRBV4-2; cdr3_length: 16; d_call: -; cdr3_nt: TGTGCCAGCAGCCAAGGGTGGGCCCCAGATAGTGAAAAACTGTTTTTT; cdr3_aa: CASSQGWAPDSEKLFF
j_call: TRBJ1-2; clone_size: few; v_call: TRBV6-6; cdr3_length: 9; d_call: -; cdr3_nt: TGTGCCAGCGGGGGGGCTGACACCTTC; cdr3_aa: CASGGADTF
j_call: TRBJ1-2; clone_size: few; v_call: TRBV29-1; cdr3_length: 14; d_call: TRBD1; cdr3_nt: TGCAGCGTCGGAGGACAGGGTTCTAACTATGGCTACACCTTC; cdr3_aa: CSVGGQGSNYGYTF
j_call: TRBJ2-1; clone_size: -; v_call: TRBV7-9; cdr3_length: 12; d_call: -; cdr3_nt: TGTGCCAGCAGTAGACTCCCCTCTCAGCAGTTCTTC; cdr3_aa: CASSRLPSQQFF
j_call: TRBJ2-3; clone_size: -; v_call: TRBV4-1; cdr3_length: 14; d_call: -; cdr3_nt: TGCGCCAGCAGCCAAGATCACGGGGCAGATACGCAGTATTTT; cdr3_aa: CASSQDHGADTQYF
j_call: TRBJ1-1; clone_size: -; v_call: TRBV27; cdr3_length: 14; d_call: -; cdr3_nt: TGTGCCAGCAGTTGGGCCTATATGAACACTGAAGCTTTCTTT; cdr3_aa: CASSWAYMNTEAFF